The 20 T cell receptor beta chains below were found in one sample sequenced in a study of HIV-infected children after antiretroviral therapy interruption. Treatment meaning: PENTA 11 planned treatment interruption arm or continuous ART arm. The TCR library was built from RNA with a 3' RACE protocol and unique molecular identifiers. Each CDR3 protein is one row after TCRdb ran MiXCR on the 3' RACE reads. The sample contains about 89,000 distinct CDR3 sequences, around 6.9% of which appear only once. This sample comprised CD45RA+ CD4+ T cells from PBMCs, pooled from several time points, obtained from a donor given antiretroviral therapy, either interrupted or continuous. Sample subset: naive CD4+ CD45RA+ CD45RO- T cells. The receptors shown here come from a pool of human donors with HIV.

This clonotype was observed at least ten times. This chain connects TRBV19 to TRBJ1-2, with D possibly being TRBD1 (6 bases). Germline lookup yields CDR1 LNHDA and CDR2 SQIVND (reference sequence). This CDR3 is 16 amino acids long. The ends were cut back, 5 bases at V and 0 bases at J, with 16 bases in the middle. CDR3 amino acids: CASSVPTGQANYGYTF. The CDR3 DNA sequence: TGTGCCAGTAGTGTCCCAACAGGGCAAGCTAACTATGGCTACACCTTC.

The table lists this clonotype with many counts. The chain couples TRBV20-1 to TRBJ2-5; 11 bases line up with TRBD1. The CDR3 runs 17 residues. V lost 2 bases and J lost 6; bases outside the gene matches: 14. From germline, CDR1 is DFQATT and CDR2 SNEGSKA (reference sequence). This chain's CDR3 is CSARPGPGTGGMKTQYF. The CDR3 bases are TGCAGTGCTAGACCCGGGCCTGGGACAGGGGGGATGAAGACCCAGTACTTC.

V gene TRBV18 combines with J gene TRBJ1-1; D remains unclear. V was pared by 3 bases and J by 7 bases, with 21 bases between. CDR1 is KGHSH, CDR2 LQKENI, per germline. The CDR3 runs 16 residues. CDR3 nucleotide sequence: TGTGCCAGCTCACCTCCGAGAGGGCCGAATAGAGGTGAAGCTTTCTTT. Translation: CASSPPRGPNRGEAFF.

This clonotype appeared many times. The chain carries TRBV12-3 or TRBV12-4 and TRBJ1-1; tentative D call: TRBD1 (5 bases). The CDR3 sequence is 13 residues long. V was clipped by 5 bases and J by 6 bases, with 13 bases between them. CDR3 nucleotides: TGTGCCAGCAGTCGCAGGGTGGTCGCTGAAGCTTTCTTT. This sequence encodes CASSRRVVAEAFF.

J is TRBJ2-1 and V is TRBV7-2, with D perhaps TRBD2 (6 bases). CDR3 length: 15 residues. Looked up from germline, CDR1 is SGHTA and CDR2 is FQGNSA. Trimming removed 1 base at V and 9 bases at J, with 16 bases between. CDR3 loop: CASSLGAQRVGEQFF. CDR3 coding DNA: TGTGCCAGCAGCTTAGGGGCGCAGCGGGTGGGTGAGCAGTTCTTC. Full variable domain (remainder filled in from reference TRBV7-2 and TRBJ2-1): GAGVSQSPSNKVTEKGKDVELRCDPISGHTALYWYRQSLGQGLEFLIYFQGNSAPDKSGLPSDRFSAERTGGSVSTLTIQRTQQEDSAVYLCASSLGAQRVGEQFFGPGTRLTVL.

This clonotype has at least ten counts. The chain couples TRBV10-3 to TRBJ1-6, with D perhaps TRBD1 (5 bases). The CDR3 length is 15 residues. Germline CDR1 is ENHRY and CDR2 is SYGVKD. The V end lost 5 bases, the J end lost 0 bases, and 8 bases lay between the germline ends. The CDR3 coding sequence is TGTGCCATCAGTTGGGGGAGCTCCTATAATTCACCCCTCCACTTT. Translation gives CAISWGSSYNSPLHF.

This clonotype was counted only a few times. V usage is TRBV6-6 and J usage is TRBJ1-2; possibly TRBD1 for D (6 bases). There are 16 residues in the CDR3. Trimming removed 6 bases at V and 6 bases at J, with 23 bases between. Germline loops: CDR1 MNHNY, CDR2 SVGAGI (reference sequence). The chain's CDR3 is CASSRSGAGDGNGYTF. The CDR3 bases are TGTGCCAGCAGCCGATCGGGGGCAGGGGATGGGAATGGCTACACCTTC.

This clonotype occurred many times. The chain couples TRBV19 to TRBJ2-5; D unclear. The germline V gene encodes CDR1 LNHDA and CDR2 SQIVND (reference sequence). V lost 1 base, J lost 10 bases, and 7 bases lay in between. The CDR3 loop spans 11 amino acids. DNA of the CDR3: TGTGCCAGTAGTATAGGAGACAACCAGTACTTC. Protein product: CASSIGDNQYF.

This clonotype was seen ten or more times. The junction does not match germline at one end; this may be a read error. The V call is TRBV14, the J call TRBJ2-7, with D possibly matching TRBD1 (6 bases). This CDR3 region has 13 residues. CDR1 and CDR2 (germline): SGHDN, FVKESK. DNA for the CDR3: TGTGCCAGCAGCCAAGACGTACTGACAGGTCAGAACTTC. This gives the protein CASSQDVLTGQNF.

This chain joins TRBV10-1 and TRBJ1-1; no definite D call. This CDR3 is 13 amino acids long. Germline-derived CDR1 and CDR2 are WNHNN and SYGVQD (reference sequence). Trimming pared 6 bases from V and 0 bases from J, leaving 8 bases between. The chain's CDR3 is CASRQSLNTEAFF. The CDR3 DNA is TGCGCCAGCAGACAGAGCTTGAACACTGAAGCTTTCTTT.

This clonotype was picked up a small number of times. The V and J genes are TRBV7-9 and TRBJ1-1; D ambiguous. V lost 1 base, J lost 2 bases, and 14 bases lay in between. In germline, CDR1 is SEHNR, CDR2 FQNEAQ (reference sequence). The CDR3 sequence is 16 residues long. CDR3 in amino acids: CASSLDGWRVNTEAFF. The CDR3 nucleotides are TGTGCCAGCAGCTTAGATGGTTGGAGGGTCAACACTGAAGCTTTCTTT.

This rearrangement joins TRBV13 to TRBJ2-7; TRBD1 matches 7 bases. V gave up 5 bases and J gave up 2 bases; unmatched junction bases: 6. This CDR3 has 14 residues. The germline V gene encodes CDR1 PRHDT and CDR2 FYEKMQ (reference sequence). CDR3 in amino acids: CASSRGQRAYEQYF. CDR3 nucleotides: TGTGCCAGCAGCCGGGGACAGCGAGCCTACGAGCAGTACTTC.

This clonotype has ten or more counts. The chain combines TRBV14 with TRBJ2-5; D is perhaps TRBD2 (5 bases). The CDR3 sequence is 11 residues long. V shed 4 bases and J shed 5 bases, with 5 bases lying between them. The germline V gene encodes CDR1 SGHDN and CDR2 FVKESK. Here the CDR3 DNA reads TGTGCCAGCAGCCGCGGGGAGACCCAGTACTTC. The encoded protein is CASSRGETQYF.

This clonotype has ten or more counts. The rearrangement uses TRBV10-2 and TRBJ2-3; possible D gene TRBD2, 7 bases. The CDR3 spans 16 residues. Trimming left V 6 bases short and J 5 bases short, with 21 bases between. Germline V CDR1 and CDR2: WSHSY, SAAADI. Here the CDR3 reads CASSQLGGGPLDTQYF. In nucleotides, the CDR3 is TGCGCCAGCAGCCAGTTAGGGGGAGGGCCTCTAGATACGCAGTATTTT.

This clonotype was seen ten or more times. The rearrangement links TRBV6-4 to TRBJ2-2, with D possibly TRBD2 on 6 matching bases. The germline V gene encodes CDR1 MRHNA and CDR2 SNTAGT. The V and J ends lost 3 bases and 6 bases respectively, with 11 bases between them. This CDR3 has 14 amino acids. CDR3 in amino acids: CASSEQEGAGELFF. The CDR3 coding sequence is TGTGCCAGCAGTGAACAGGAGGGTGCCGGGGAGCTGTTTTTT.

This clonotype was recorded at least ten times. V is TRBV5-6 and J is TRBJ2-7, with a possible D match to TRBD2 (5 bases). Germline CDR1 SGHDT, CDR2 YYEEEE. Trimming pared 4 bases from V and 4 bases from J, leaving 18 bases between. The CDR3 loop spans 15 amino acids. In nucleotides, the CDR3 is TGTGCCAGCAGCCCGCCTGGAGGAGTAACGTACGAGCAGTACTTC. As protein: CASSPPGGVTYEQYF. Full variable domain (outside the CDR3, taken from reference TRBV5-6 and TRBJ2-7): DAGVTQSPTHLIKTRGQQVTLRCSPKSGHDTVSWYQQALGQGPQFIFQYYEEEERQRGNFPDRFSGHQFPNYSSELNVNALLLGDSALYLCASSPPGGVTYEQYFGPGTRLTVT.

This clonotype occurred many times. The chain joins TRBV7-8 to TRBJ2-5; the match to TRBD1 covers 9 bases. The CDR3 is made up of 15 amino acids. Germline CDR1 SGHVS, CDR2 FQNEAQ. With 4 bases clipped from V and 1 base from J, the junction kept 4 bases outside the gene matches. The DNA for the CDR3 is TGTGCCAGCAGCTACAGGGGGCTACCCCAAGAGACCCAGTACTTC. Protein sequence: CASSYRGLPQETQYF.

V gene TRBV5-1 combines with J gene TRBJ1-1; 7 bases fit TRBD1. Trimming at V came to 0 bases and at J to 1 base, leaving 6 bases not matched to a gene. This CDR3 is 16 amino acids long. Germline assignment: CDR1 SGHRS and CDR2 YFSETQ. Written as DNA, the CDR3 is TGCGCCAGCAGCTTGGCCCTGACAGGGACGAACACTGAAGCTTTCTTT. Amino acid sequence: CASSLALTGTNTEAFF.

At least ten counts were recorded for this clonotype. The chain joins TRBV3-1 to TRBJ1-2, with 7 bases that match TRBD1. This CDR3 contains 15 residues. Trimming removed 4 bases from V and 5 bases from J; junction bases left unmatched: 10. Germline CDR1 and CDR2: LGHDT and YNNKEL (reference sequence). CDR3 amino acids: CASSLSNQGDYGYTF. CDR3 sequence (DNA): TGTGCCAGCAGCCTCTCTAATCAGGGGGATTATGGCTACACCTTC.

The chain couples TRBV24-1 to TRBJ2-3, with unresolved D. This CDR3 contains 15 residues. CDR1 and CDR2 (germline): KGHDR, SFDVKD. The ends were cut back, 4 bases at V and 2 bases at J, with 12 bases in the middle. The CDR3 DNA is TGTGCCACCAGTGACCCTGGATCTCCCACAGATACGCAGTATTTT. Amino acid sequence: CATSDPGSPTDTQYF.